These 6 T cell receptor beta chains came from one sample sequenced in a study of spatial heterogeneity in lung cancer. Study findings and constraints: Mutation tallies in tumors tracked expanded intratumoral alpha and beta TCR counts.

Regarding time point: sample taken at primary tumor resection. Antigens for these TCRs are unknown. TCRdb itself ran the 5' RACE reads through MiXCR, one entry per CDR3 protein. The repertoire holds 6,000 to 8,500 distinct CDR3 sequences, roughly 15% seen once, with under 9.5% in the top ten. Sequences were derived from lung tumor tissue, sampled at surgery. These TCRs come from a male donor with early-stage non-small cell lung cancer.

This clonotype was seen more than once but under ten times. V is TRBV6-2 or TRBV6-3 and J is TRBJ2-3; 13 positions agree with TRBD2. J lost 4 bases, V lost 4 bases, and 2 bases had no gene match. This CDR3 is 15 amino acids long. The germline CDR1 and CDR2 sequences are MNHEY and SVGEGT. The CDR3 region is CASSSGTSGADTQYF. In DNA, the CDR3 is TGTGCCAGCAGTTCCGGGACTAGCGGGGCAGATACGCAGTATTTT.

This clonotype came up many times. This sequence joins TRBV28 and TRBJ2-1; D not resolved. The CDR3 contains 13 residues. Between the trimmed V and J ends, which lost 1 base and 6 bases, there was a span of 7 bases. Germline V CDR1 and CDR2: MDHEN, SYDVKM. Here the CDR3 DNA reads TGTGCCAGCAGTTTATTCCGCGGCAATGAGCAGTTCTTC. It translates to CASSLFRGNEQFF.

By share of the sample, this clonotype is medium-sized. CDR3 nucleotide sequence: TGTGCCAGCAGTCCGCGGACTAGCGGGAGGAATGAGCAGTTCTTC. It specifies CASSPRTSGRNEQFF. The J gene is TRBJ2-1, the V gene TRBV12-3 or TRBV12-4, with 14 bases lining up with TRBD2. V lost 5 bases to trimming and J lost 7 bases; unmatched junction nucleotides: 4. The CDR3 totals 15 residues.

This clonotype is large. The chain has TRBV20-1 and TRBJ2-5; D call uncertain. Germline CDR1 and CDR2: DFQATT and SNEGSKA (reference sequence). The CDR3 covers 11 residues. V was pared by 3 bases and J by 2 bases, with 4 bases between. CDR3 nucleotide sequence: TGCAGTGCTAGCGGACAAGAGACCCAGTACTTC. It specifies CSASGQETQYF.

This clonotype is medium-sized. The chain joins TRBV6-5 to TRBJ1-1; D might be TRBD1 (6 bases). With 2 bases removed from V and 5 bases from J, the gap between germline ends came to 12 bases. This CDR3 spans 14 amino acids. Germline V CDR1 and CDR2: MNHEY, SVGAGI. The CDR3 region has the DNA TGTGCCAGCAGTTACCGGGGGGCGCAAACTGAAGCTTTCTTT. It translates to CASSYRGAQTEAFF.

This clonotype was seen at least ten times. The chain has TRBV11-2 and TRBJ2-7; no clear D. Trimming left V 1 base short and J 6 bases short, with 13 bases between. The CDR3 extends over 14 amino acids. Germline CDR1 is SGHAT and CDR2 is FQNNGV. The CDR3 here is CASSLVPVGFEQYV. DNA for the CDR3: TGTGCCAGCAGCTTAGTGCCCGTTGGTTTCGAGCAGTACGTC.